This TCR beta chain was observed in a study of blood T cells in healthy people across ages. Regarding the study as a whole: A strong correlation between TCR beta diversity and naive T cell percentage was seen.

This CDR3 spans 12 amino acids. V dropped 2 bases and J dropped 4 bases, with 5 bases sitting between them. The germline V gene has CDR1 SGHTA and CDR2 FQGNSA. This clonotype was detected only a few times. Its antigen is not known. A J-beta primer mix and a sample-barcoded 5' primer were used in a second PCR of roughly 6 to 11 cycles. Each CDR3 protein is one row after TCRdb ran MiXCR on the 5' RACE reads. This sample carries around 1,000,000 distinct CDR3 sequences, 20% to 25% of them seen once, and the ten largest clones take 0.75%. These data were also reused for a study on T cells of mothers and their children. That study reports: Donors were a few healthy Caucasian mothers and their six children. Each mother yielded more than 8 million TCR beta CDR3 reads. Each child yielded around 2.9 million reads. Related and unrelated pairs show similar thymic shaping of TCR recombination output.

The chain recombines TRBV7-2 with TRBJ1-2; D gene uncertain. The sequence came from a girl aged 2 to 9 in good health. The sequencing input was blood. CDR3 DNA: TGTGCCAGCAGCTTACAGGTCTATGGCTACACCTTC. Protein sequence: CASSLQVYGYTF.